Presented here are 20 T cell receptor beta chains from one specimen sequenced in a study of control samples from healthy donors and cancer patients. TCRdb keeps only in-frame clones here, not all; method: immunoSEQ multiplex PCR. The table shows approximately 17,000 clones, with approximately 88% occurring only once. The specimen sequenced was PBMCs. Receptor source: a man in his sixties with head and neck cancer.

The chain uses TRBV4-1 and TRBJ2-3; D is possibly TRBD2 (5 bases). The CDR3 loop spans 15 amino acids. The V gene lost 2 bases and the J gene lost 5 bases, with 14 bases spanning the gap. Germline values: CDR1 MGHRA, CDR2 YSYEKL. In nucleotides, the CDR3 is TGCGCCAGCAGCCAACGGTCCCCGAGCGGAGATACGCAGTATTTT. Its protein is CASSQRSPSGDTQYF.

The rearrangement joins TRBV5-1 to TRBJ1-2, with D possibly matching TRBD1 (5 bases). V was cut by 4 bases and J by 8 bases, with 18 bases left in between. Germline assignment: CDR1 SGHRS and CDR2 YFSETQ. The CDR3 consists of 14 residues. The CDR3 region is CASSIRDLFSGYTF. In nucleotides, the CDR3 is TGCGCCAGCAGCATTAGGGACCTCTTTTCGGGCTACACCTTC.

The V gene is TRBV7-9, the J gene TRBJ2-1, with 11 positions matching TRBD2. This CDR3 spans 16 amino acids. The J segment lost 3 bases and the V segment lost 5 bases, leaving 6 bases of the junction unmatched. From germline, CDR1 is SEHNR and CDR2 FQNEAQ (reference sequence). The CDR3 nucleotides read TGTGCCAGCAGCCCTACTAGCGGGGGAAACTACAATGAGCAGTTCTTC. Its translation: CASSPTSGGNYNEQFF.

The chain employs TRBV7-3 and TRBJ2-5; no reliable D call. Trimming removed 9 bases from V and 3 bases from J, with 14 bases in between. This CDR3 comprises 13 residues. Looked up from germline, CDR1 is SGHTA and CDR2 is FQGTGA. The CDR3 loop is CASYLDGEETQYF. The CDR3 DNA reads as TGTGCCAGTTACTTGGACGGAGAAGAGACCCAGTACTTC.

The V and J genes are TRBV5-5 and TRBJ1-1, with no clear D. The germline V gene has CDR1 SGHKS and CDR2 YYEKEE (reference sequence). The length of the CDR3 is 15 residues. Deletions cut 4 bases from V and 5 bases from J, with 18 bases between. The CDR3 reads CASSLLPETQTEAFF. For the CDR3, the DNA is TGTGCCAGCAGCCTATTACCCGAGACCCAAACTGAAGCTTTCTTT.

This clone was seen once. The chain has TRBV6-5 and TRBJ2-7; the D call may be TRBD1 or TRBD2 (5 bases each). CDR3 size: 15 residues. The V and J ends lost 5 bases and 6 bases respectively, with 20 bases between them. From germline, CDR1 is MNHEY and CDR2 SVGAGI. Here the CDR3 DNA reads TGTGCCAGCAGTCGAGGAGGTTCGGGCAGGGTCGAGCAGTACTTC. Its translation is CASSRGGSGRVEQYF.

This clone has more than one count but fewer than ten. CDR3 sequence: CASRTGRGSNQPQHF. The CDR3 region has the DNA TGTGCCAGCAGGACGGGACGGGGGAGCAATCAGCCCCAGCATTTT. The chain links TRBV2 to TRBJ1-5, with D possibly matching TRBD1 (5 bases). The ends were cut back, 6 bases at V and 1 base at J, with 13 bases in the middle. There are 15 residues in the CDR3. CDR1 is SNHLY and CDR2 is FYNNEI in the germline V gene.

V usage is TRBV6-5 and J usage is TRBJ1-2; 8 positions match TRBD1. The CDR3 runs 13 residues. J was trimmed by 8 bases and V by 6 bases; bases with no gene match: 8. CDR1 and CDR2 from the germline V gene are MNHEY and SVGAGI. CDR3 in DNA: TGTGCCAGCAGAGGGACAGGTAGCAGGGGCTACACCTTC. Amino acids: CASRGTGSRGYTF.

This sequence joins TRBV28 and TRBJ2-1; 13 bases line up with TRBD2. Per germline, CDR1 MDHEN and CDR2 SYDVKM. This CDR3 has 15 residues. V gave up 3 bases and J gave up 7 bases; unmatched junction bases: 3. CDR3 sequence reads: CASSLTSGGQNEQFF. The CDR3 nucleotides are TGTGCCAGCAGTTTGACTAGCGGGGGGCAGAATGAGCAGTTCTTC.

The genes are TRBV10-2 and TRBJ2-5, with 8 bases lining up with TRBD1. There are 17 residues in the CDR3. The V gene end was trimmed by 2 bases and the J gene end by 5 bases; junction bases not matched to a gene: 13. The V gene's germline CDR1 is WSHSY and CDR2 SAAADI. CDR3 DNA: TGCGCCAGCAGTGAGCCCGTCGGACAGGGACGTTGGGAGACCCAGTACTTC. Translation gives CASSEPVGQGRWETQYF.

The rearrangement uses TRBV5-1 and TRBJ1-4; maybe TRBD1 (5 bases). Trimming removed 0 bases from V and 6 bases from J, with 18 bases in between. This CDR3 contains 17 residues. Germline-derived CDR1 and CDR2 are SGHRS and YFSETQ. In nucleotides, the CDR3 is TGCGCCAGCAGCTTGGTCCCCTTTCCGGGGACGGATGAAAAACTGTTTTTT. Encoded protein: CASSLVPFPGTDEKLFF. The full variable domain, its missing parts supplied by reference TRBV5-1 and TRBJ1-4, is KAGVTQTPRYLIKTRGQQVTLSCSPISGHRSVSWYQQTPGQGLQFLFEYFSETQRNKGNFPGRFSGRQFSNSRSEMNVSTLELGDSALYLCASSLVPFPGTDEKLFFGSGTQLSVL.

CDR3 sequence reads: CASSPSSGNEQFF. CDR3 nucleotides: TGTGCCAGCAGCCCCTCTAGCGGGAATGAGCAGTTCTTC. The chain is built from TRBV14 and TRBJ2-1; 8 bases are shared with TRBD2. J lost 7 bases, V lost 4 bases, and 3 bases had no gene match. Germline V lookup: CDR1 SGHDN, CDR2 FVKESK. CDR3 length equals 13 residues.

The chain has TRBV7-9 and TRBJ2-3, with TRBD2 as a possible D gene (6 bases). Germline CDR1 reads SEHNR; CDR2 reads FQNEAQ (reference sequence). V gave up 2 bases and J gave up 1 base, with 13 bases separating them. This CDR3 has 16 amino acids. CDR3 in amino acids: CASSLNNKRGTDTQYF. DNA of the CDR3: TGTGCCAGCAGCTTAAACAATAAGCGGGGCACAGATACGCAGTATTTT. Supplemented by reference TRBV7-9 and TRBJ2-3, the full variable domain reads DTGVSQNPRHKITKRGQNVTFRCDPISEHNRLYWYRQTLGQGPEFLTYFQNEAQLEKSRLLSDRFSAERPKGSFSTLEIQRTEQGDSAMYLCASSLNNKRGTDTQYFGPGTRLTVL.

This clone was seen only once. This rearrangement joins TRBV5-6 to TRBJ2-3; D gene unclear. Trimming left V 3 bases short and J 2 bases short, with 1 base between. The CDR3 extends over 11 amino acids. From germline, CDR1 is SGHDT and CDR2 YYEEEE. The CDR3 is CASSSTDTQYF. The CDR3 coding sequence is TGTGCCAGCAGCTCCACAGATACGCAGTATTTT.

The gene calls are TRBV4-1 and TRBJ2-1; D unresolved. In germline, CDR1 is MGHRA, CDR2 YSYEKL. Trimming took off 0 bases at V and 0 bases at J, with 0 bases between the two ends. The CDR3 is 13 amino acids. CDR3 in DNA: TGCGCCAGCAGCCAAGACTCCTACAATGAGCAGTTCTTC. It codes for CASSQDSYNEQFF.

The chain joins TRBV5-1 to TRBJ2-1; 7 positions match TRBD1. Germline loops: CDR1 SGHRS, CDR2 YFSETQ. This CDR3 is built from 15 residues. The V segment lost 4 bases and the J segment 6 bases; nucleotides outside the gene matches: 10. The CDR3 coding sequence is TGCGCCAGCAGCGGGGGACAGAATTCCGCCAATGAGCAGTTCTTC. It encodes CASSGGQNSANEQFF.

This chain uses TRBV7-2 with TRBJ1-1; D is uncertain. The CDR3 contains 13 residues. Looked up from germline, CDR1 is SGHTA and CDR2 is FQGNSA. Trimming removed 2 bases at V and 2 bases at J, with 6 bases between. The CDR3 DNA reads TGTGCCAGCAGCTTAAATCGAAACACTGAAGCTTTCTTT. It codes for CASSLNRNTEAFF.

The chain is built from TRBV12-3 or TRBV12-4 and TRBJ1-1; no definite D call. V shed 6 bases and J shed 1 base, with 9 bases lying between them. The CDR3 length is 13 residues. The CDR3 reads CASSRSWNTEAFF. The CDR3 nucleotides are TGTGCCAGCAGCCGCTCGTGGAACACTGAAGCTTTCTTT.

This clone has just one count. V and J are TRBV6-6 and TRBJ2-1, with D perhaps being TRBD1 or TRBD2 (5 bases each). Germline CDR1 reads MNHNY; CDR2 reads SVGAGI (reference sequence). V was shortened by 2 bases and J by 6 bases, with 14 bases between the two germline ends. This CDR3 region has 15 residues. The CDR3 DNA follows: TGTGCCAGCAGTTACGGGGCAGGACTTCCCAATGAGCAGTTCTTC. It translates to CASSYGAGLPNEQFF.

The chain has TRBV5-5 and TRBJ1-1; tentative D call: TRBD1 (6 bases). The CDR3 length is 14 residues. Trimming removed 9 bases at V and 5 bases at J, with 20 bases between. Germline values: CDR1 SGHKS, CDR2 YYEKEE (reference sequence). The CDR3 DNA is TGTGCCACCACGCGGGACACCGTCTGGACTGAAGCTTTCTTT. Encoded protein: CATTRDTVWTEAFF.